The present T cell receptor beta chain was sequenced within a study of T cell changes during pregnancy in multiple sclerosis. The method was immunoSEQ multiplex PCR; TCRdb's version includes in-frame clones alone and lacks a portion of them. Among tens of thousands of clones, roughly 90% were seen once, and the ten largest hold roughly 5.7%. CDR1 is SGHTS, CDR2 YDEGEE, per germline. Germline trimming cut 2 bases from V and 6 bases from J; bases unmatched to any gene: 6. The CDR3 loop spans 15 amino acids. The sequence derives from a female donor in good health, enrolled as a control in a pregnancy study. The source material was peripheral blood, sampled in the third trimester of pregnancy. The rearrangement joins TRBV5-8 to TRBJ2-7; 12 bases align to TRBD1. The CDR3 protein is CASSFRDRGLGEQYF. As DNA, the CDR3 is TGTGCCAGCAGCTTTCGGGACAGGGGGCTTGGCGAGCAGTACTTC. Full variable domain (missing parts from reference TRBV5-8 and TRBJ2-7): EAGVTQSPTHLIKTRGQQATLRCSPISGHTSVYWYQQALGLGLQFLLWYDEGEERNRGNFPPRFSGRQFPNYSSELNVNALELEDSALYLCASSFRDRGLGEQYFGPGTRLTVT.